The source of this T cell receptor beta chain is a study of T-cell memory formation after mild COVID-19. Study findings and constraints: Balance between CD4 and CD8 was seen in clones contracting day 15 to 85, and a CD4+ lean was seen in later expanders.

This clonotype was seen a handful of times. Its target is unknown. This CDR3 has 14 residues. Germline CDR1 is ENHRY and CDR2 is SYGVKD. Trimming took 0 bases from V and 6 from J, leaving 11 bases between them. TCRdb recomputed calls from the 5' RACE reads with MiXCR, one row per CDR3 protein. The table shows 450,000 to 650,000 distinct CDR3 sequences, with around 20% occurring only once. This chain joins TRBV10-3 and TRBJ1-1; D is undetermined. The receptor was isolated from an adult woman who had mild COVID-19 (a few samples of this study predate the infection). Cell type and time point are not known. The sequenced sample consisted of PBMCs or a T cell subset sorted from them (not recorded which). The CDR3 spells CAISESPGGSEAFF. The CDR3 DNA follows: TGTGCCATCAGTGAGTCCCCTGGAGGCTCTGAAGCTTTCTTT.